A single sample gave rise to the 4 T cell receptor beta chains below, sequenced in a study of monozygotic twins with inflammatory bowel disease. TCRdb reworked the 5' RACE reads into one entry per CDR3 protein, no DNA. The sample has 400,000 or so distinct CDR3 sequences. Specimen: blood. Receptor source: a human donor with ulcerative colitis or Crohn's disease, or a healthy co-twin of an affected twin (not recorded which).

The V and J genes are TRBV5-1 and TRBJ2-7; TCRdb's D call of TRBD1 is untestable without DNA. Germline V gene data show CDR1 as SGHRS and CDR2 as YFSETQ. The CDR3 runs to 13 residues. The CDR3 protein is CASSNTGASKQYF.

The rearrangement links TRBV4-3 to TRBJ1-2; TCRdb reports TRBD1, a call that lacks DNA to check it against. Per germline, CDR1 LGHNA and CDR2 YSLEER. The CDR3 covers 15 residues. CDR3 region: CASSQQTGDAYGYTF.

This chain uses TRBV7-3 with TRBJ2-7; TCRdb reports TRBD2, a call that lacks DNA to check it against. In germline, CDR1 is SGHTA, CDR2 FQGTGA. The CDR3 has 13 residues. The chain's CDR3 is CASSLTFAGEQYF.

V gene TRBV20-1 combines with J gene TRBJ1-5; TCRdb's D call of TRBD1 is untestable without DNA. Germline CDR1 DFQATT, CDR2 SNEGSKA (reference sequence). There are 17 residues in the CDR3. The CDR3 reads CSAREGGALYGNQPQHF.